What follows are 6 T cell receptor beta chains derived from one specimen sequenced in a study of blood T cell repertoires in COVID-19. Produced via immunoSEQ multiplex PCR; TCRdb's table is partial and in-frame only. The sample comprises about 300,000 clones, about 81% of which are singletons, and more than 1.2% rests with the top ten. Sequencing was performed on peripheral blood. These receptors were collected from a human donor with COVID-19, enrolled during active disease. The donor label of this sample is uncertain.

This chain joins TRBV28 and TRBJ2-1, with 9 nucleotides matching TRBD1. With 5 bases clipped from V and 5 bases from J, the junction kept 7 bases outside the gene matches. The CDR3 consists of 15 residues. In germline, CDR1 is MDHEN, CDR2 SYDVKM. CDR3 residues: CASSPGQGTDNEQFF. As DNA, the CDR3 is TGTGCCAGCAGTCCCGGACAGGGGACGGACAATGAGCAGTTCTTC.

The J gene is TRBJ1-1, the V gene TRBV7-2; 9 bases fit TRBD1. CDR3 length: 15 amino acids. The germline CDR1 and CDR2 sequences are SGHTA and FQGNSA. J was trimmed by 1 base and V by 5 bases; bases with no gene match: 5. CDR3 protein: CASSPGQGRNTEAFF. DNA of the CDR3: TGTGCCAGCAGCCCAGGACAGGGGCGGAACACTGAAGCTTTCTTT.

This clone was observed a handful of times. This rearrangement joins TRBV10-1 to TRBJ1-1, with unresolved D. This CDR3 region has 14 residues. Trimming removed 0 bases at V and 1 base at J, with 6 bases between. CDR1 and CDR2 (germline): WNHNN, SYGVQD (reference sequence). DNA of the CDR3: TGCGCCAGCAGTGAGTCCCCAGAGAACACTGAAGCTTTCTTT. It translates to CASSESPENTEAFF.

This clone has a count of ten or more. The rearrangement uses TRBV25-1 and TRBJ1-1, with D possibly TRBD1 on 5 matching bases. The germline V gene has CDR1 MGHDK and CDR2 SYGVNS. This CDR3 has 14 residues. Trimming left V 3 bases short and J 0 bases short, with 8 bases between. CDR3 protein: CASSDRVLNTEAFF. Here the CDR3 DNA reads TGTGCCAGCAGTGACAGGGTCCTGAACACTGAAGCTTTCTTT.

This chain joins TRBV1 and TRBJ1-2; the DNA was not used to check the table's D call, TRBD1. TRBV1 represents a pseudogene. The CDR3 is made up of 15 amino acids. CDR3 sequence: CTSSQDRQGLYGYTF. The CDR3, as DNA: TGCACCAGCAGCCAAGACCGACAGGGCCTCTATGGCTACACCTTC.

This clone has ten or more counts. The chain couples TRBV27 to TRBJ2-7, with D possibly being TRBD2 (5 bases). CDR3 size: 15 residues. Germline V gene data show CDR1 as MNHEY and CDR2 as SMNVEV (reference sequence). Trimming left V 6 bases short and J 1 base short, with 16 bases between. CDR3 nucleotide sequence: TGTGCCAGCAGCCGAACCGGCGGGCCTTCCTACGAGCAGTACTTC. Protein sequence: CASSRTGGPSYEQYF.